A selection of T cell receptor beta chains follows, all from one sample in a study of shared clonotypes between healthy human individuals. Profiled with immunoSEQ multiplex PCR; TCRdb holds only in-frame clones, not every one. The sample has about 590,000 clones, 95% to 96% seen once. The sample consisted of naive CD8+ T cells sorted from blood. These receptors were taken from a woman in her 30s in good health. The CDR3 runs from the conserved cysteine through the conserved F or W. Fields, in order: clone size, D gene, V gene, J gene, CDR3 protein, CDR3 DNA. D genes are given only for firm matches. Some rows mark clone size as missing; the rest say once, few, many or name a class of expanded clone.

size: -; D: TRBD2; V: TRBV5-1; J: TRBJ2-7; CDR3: CASSWGVIGTSGRASYEQYF; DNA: TGCGCCAGCAGCTGGGGGGTAATAGGGACTAGCGGGAGGGCCTCCTACGAGCAGTACTTC
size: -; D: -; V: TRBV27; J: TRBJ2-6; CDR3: CASSNSGANVLTF; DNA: TGTGCCAGCAGTAACTCTGGGGCCAACGTCCTGACTTTC
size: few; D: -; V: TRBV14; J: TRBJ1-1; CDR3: CASSPSMNTEAFF; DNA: TGTGCCAGCAGCCCCTCCATGAACACTGAAGCTTTCTTT
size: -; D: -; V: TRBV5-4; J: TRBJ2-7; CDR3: CASSLGSPYEQYF; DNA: TGTGCCAGCAGCTTGGGGAGTCCCTACGAGCAGTACTTC
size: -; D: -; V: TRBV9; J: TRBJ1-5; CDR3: CASSVDGTQPQHF; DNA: TGTGCCAGCAGCGTAGACGGTACTCAGCCCCAGCATTTT
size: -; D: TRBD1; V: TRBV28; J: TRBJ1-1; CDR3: CASSTTGQGRNTEAFF; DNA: TGTGCCAGCAGCACCACGGGACAGGGGCGAAACACTGAAGCTTTCTTT
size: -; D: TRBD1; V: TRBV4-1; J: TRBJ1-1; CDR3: CASSQRQGPNTEAFF; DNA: TGCGCCAGCAGCCAACGACAGGGCCCGAACACTGAAGCTTTCTTT
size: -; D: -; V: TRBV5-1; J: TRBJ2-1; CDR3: CASSLELGVYNEQFF; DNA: TGCGCCAGCAGCTTGGAACTCGGGGTCTACAATGAGCAGTTCTTC
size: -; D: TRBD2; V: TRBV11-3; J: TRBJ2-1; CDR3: CASSSGTSHYNEQFF; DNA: TGTGCCAGCAGCTCCGGGACTAGTCATTACAATGAGCAGTTCTTC
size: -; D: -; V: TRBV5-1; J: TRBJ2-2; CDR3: CASSSSGSNTGELFF; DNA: TGCGCCAGCAGCTCAAGCGGCTCGAACACCGGGGAGCTGTTTTTT
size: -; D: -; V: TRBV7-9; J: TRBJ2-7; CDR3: CASSLGSSEQYF; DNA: TGTGCCAGCAGCTTAGGCTCTTCCGAGCAGTACTTC
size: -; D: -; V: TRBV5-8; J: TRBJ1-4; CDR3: CASKQDRGNVWEKLFF; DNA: TGTGCCAGCAAACAAGACCGGGGCAATGTATGGGAAAAACTGTTTTTT
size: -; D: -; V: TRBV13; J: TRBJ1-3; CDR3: CASSISEGSGNTIYF; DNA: TGTGCCAGCAGCATCAGCGAGGGCTCTGGAAACACCATATATTTT
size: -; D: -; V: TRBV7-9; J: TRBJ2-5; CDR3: CASSLSFGLETQYF; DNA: TGTGCCAGCAGCTTAAGTTTCGGATTAGAGACCCAGTACTTC
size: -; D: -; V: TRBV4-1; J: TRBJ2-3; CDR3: CASSQIPGAGGSGDTQYF; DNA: TGCGCCAGCAGCCAGATTCCCGGCGCGGGTGGCAGTGGAGATACGCAGTATTTT
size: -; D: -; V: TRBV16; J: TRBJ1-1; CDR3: CASSATGANTEAFF; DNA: TGTGCCAGCAGCGCCACCGGGGCGAACACTGAAGCTTTCTTT
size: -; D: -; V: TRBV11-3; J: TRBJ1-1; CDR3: CASSLADLQGIFLYTEAFF; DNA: TGTGCCAGCAGCTTAGCCGACCTACAGGGAATCTTTTTGTACACTGAAGCTTTCTTT
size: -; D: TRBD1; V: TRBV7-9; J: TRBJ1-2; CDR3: CASSESGRGRNYGYTF; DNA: TGTGCCAGCAGCGAGTCGGGCAGGGGGCGAAACTATGGCTACACCTTC
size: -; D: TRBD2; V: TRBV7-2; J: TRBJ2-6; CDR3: CASSLSERDSSGANVLTF; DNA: TGTGCCAGCAGCTTATCCGAGCGGGATAGCTCTGGGGCCAACGTCCTGACTTTC
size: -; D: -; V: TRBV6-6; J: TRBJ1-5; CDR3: CASSPSDSNQPQHF; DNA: TGTGCCAGCAGCCCTTCTGATAGCAATCAGCCCCAGCATTTT
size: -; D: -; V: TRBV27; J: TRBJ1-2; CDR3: CASSLSAGKYGYTF; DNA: TGTGCCAGCAGTTTGTCCGCAGGAAAATATGGCTACACCTTC
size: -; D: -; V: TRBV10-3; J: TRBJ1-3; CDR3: CAIRAISDTLSGNTIYF; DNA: TGTGCCATCAGAGCCATTTCGGACACCCTCTCTGGAAACACCATATATTTT
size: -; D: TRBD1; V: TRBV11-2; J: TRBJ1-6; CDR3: CASKRTGPDSPLHF; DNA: TGTGCCAGCAAAAGGACAGGGCCGGATTCACCCCTCCACTTT
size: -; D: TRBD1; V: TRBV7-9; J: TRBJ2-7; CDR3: CASSLVGQGYEQYF; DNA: TGTGCCAGCAGCTTAGTAGGACAGGGGTACGAGCAGTACTTC
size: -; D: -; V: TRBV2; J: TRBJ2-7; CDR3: CASSERTGFRYEQYF; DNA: TGTGCCAGCAGTGAAAGGACGGGCTTCCGTTACGAGCAGTACTTC